This record looks at one TCR beta chain sequence and its context. This entry is derived from a study of blood T cell repertoires in COVID-19. The assay was immunoSEQ multiplex PCR, and TCRdb's table has in-frame clones only and misses some. Seen here are 200,000 to 300,000 clones, around 86% observed once, and the top ten hold roughly 3.1%. Germline CDR1 and CDR2: SGHNT and YYREEE (reference sequence). The V gene end was trimmed by 4 bases and the J gene end by 0 bases; junction bases not matched to a gene: 9. The CDR3 covers 17 residues. The sequencing input was PBMCs or T cells enriched from blood (not recorded which). This rearrangement joins TRBV5-4 to TRBJ2-1, with 8 bases fitting TRBD2. This sequence originates from a woman aged 40 to 50 with acute COVID-19. CDR3 loop: CASSRWAGGGSYNEQFF. The CDR3 bases are TGTGCCAGCAGCCGGTGGGCGGGAGGAGGCTCCTACAATGAGCAGTTCTTC.